This is a list of T cell receptor beta chains from one sample in a study of blood T cell repertoires in COVID-19. TCRdb keeps only in-frame clones here, not all; method: immunoSEQ multiplex PCR. The table records 200,000 or so clones, approximately 87% of them present only once. The sample was peripheral blood. The receptors here all came from a person between 70 and 80 years old with COVID-19, enrolled during active disease. CDR3s include the opening cysteine and the closing phenylalanine or tryptophan. D genes are given only for firm matches. A clone size is listed for some rows: how often the clone was seen (once, few, many), or a class if it is expanded.

j_call	v_call	d_call	clone_size	cdr3_aa	cdr3_nt
TRBJ2-7	TRBV15	-	-	CATSRDRMAVFYEQYF	TGTGCCACCAGCAGAGATCGAATGGCGGTTTTCTACGAGCAGTACTTC
TRBJ1-2	TRBV7-8	-	-	CASSLRTGIHYGYTF	TGTGCCAGCAGCTTAAGAACAGGGATACACTATGGCTACACCTTC
TRBJ1-1	TRBV9	TRBD1	once	CASSPQGVLNTEAFF	TGTGCCAGCAGCCCCCAGGGGGTCCTGAACACTGAAGCTTTCTTT
TRBJ1-1	TRBV10-3	-	-	CAINGEMNTEAFF	TGTGCCATCAACGGGGAAATGAACACTGAAGCTTTCTTT
TRBJ2-2	TRBV7-3	TRBD1	-	CASSRDRGSNTGELFF	TGTGCCAGCAGCCGGGACAGGGGGTCGAACACCGGGGAGCTGTTTTTT
TRBJ2-1	TRBV29-1	-	-	CSVNPWTANEQFF	TGCAGCGTGAACCCATGGACAGCCAATGAGCAGTTCTTC
TRBJ2-5	TRBV5-6	TRBD1	-	CASSPTGQETQYF	TGTGCCAGCAGCCCGACAGGGCAAGAGACCCAGTACTTC
TRBJ2-1	TRBV15	TRBD2	-	CATSREGRVNNEQFF	TGTGCCACCAGCAGAGAGGGGAGGGTCAACAATGAGCAGTTCTTC
TRBJ2-1	TRBV6-4	TRBD2	-	CASSDSASGGGYNEQFF	TGTGCCAGCAGCGATTCCGCTAGCGGGGGGGGCTACAATGAGCAGTTCTTC
TRBJ1-6	TRBV20-1	-	few	CSASPGLHSPLHF	TGCAGTGCTAGTCCCGGGTTGCATTCACCCCTCCACTTT
TRBJ2-3	TRBV7-2	TRBD1	-	CASTPDRSTDTQYF	TGTGCCAGCACCCCGGACAGGAGCACAGATACGCAGTATTTT
TRBJ2-2	TRBV30	-	-	CAWSVSHVTGELFF	TGTGCCTGGAGTGTTTCACACGTCACCGGGGAGCTGTTTTTT
TRBJ2-7	TRBV5-6	-	-	CASSLDYYEQYF	TGTGCCAGCAGCCTAGATTACTACGAGCAGTACTTC
TRBJ1-6	TRBV5-1	-	-	CASSLAGGGDSPLHF	TGCGCCAGCAGCTTGGCGGGAGGGGGGGACTCACCCCTCCACTTT
TRBJ2-1	TRBV7-8	TRBD2	-	CASSETIGVGRAEQFF	TGTGCCAGCAGCGAAACTATAGGGGTGGGGAGGGCTGAGCAGTTCTTC
TRBJ2-3	TRBV2	TRBD2	-	CASRATSGGNTQYF	TGTGCCAGCAGAGCGACTAGCGGGGGGAATACGCAGTATTTT
TRBJ2-7	TRBV6-5	TRBD1	-	CASSYSLDREYEQYF	TGTGCCAGCAGTTACTCCCTGGACAGGGAATACGAGCAGTACTTC
TRBJ1-6	TRBV5-1	-	few	CASSLGAGYSPLHF	TGCGCCAGCAGCTTGGGGGCAGGGTATTCACCCCTCCACTTT
TRBJ1-2	TRBV7-9	TRBD1	-	CASSLGQGYGYTF	TGTGCCAGCAGCTTAGGACAGGGCTATGGCTACACCTTC
TRBJ1-1	TRBV18	TRBD1	-	CASSPLTGVGTEAFF	TGTGCCAGCTCACCCCTAACAGGGGTCGGGACTGAAGCTTTCTTT
TRBJ2-2	TRBV19	-	-	CASRTNSGTGELFF	TGTGCCAGTAGGACGAACTCGGGCACCGGGGAGCTGTTTTTT
TRBJ2-1	TRBV9	TRBD2	once	CASSVVVAGHNEQFF	TGTGCCAGCAGCGTAGTAGTAGCGGGGCACAATGAGCAGTTCTTC